This passage covers 10 T cell receptor beta chains from one sample sequenced in a study of post-analysis software for immune sequencing data. The study, taken as a whole, reports: Relative to controls, patients had several TRBV segments at higher frequency, with TRBV5-6, TRBV5-1 and TRBV20-1 among these.

What these receptors recognize is not known. Included in the TCR beta cDNA libraries were unique molecular identifiers. TCRdb re-called the PCR reads with MiXCR, one entry per CDR3 protein. The top ten hold roughly 4.4% of the sample, which has some 890,000 distinct CDR3 sequences, about 50% seen once. Sequenced sample: blood. These receptors came from a girl aged 10-17 years with multiple sclerosis.

This clonotype was seen a few times. The chain joins TRBV7-3 to TRBJ2-3, with 10 bases identical to TRBD2. Trimming cost V 4 bases and J 0 bases; bases outside gene matches: 7. This CDR3 has 17 amino acids. Germline V gene sequence: CDR1 SGHTA, CDR2 FQGTGA. CDR3 region: CASSSRERGGSTDTQYF. The CDR3 DNA sequence: TGTGCCAGCAGCTCCCGAGAGCGGGGGGGTAGCACAGATACGCAGTATTTT.

V and J are TRBV10-3 and TRBJ2-7; 10 nucleotides match TRBD2. The germline CDR1 and CDR2 sequences are ENHRY and SYGVKD. CDR3 length: 14 residues. The junction had 12 bases not matched to a gene; V was cut back by 11 bases and J by 5 bases. The CDR3 DNA reads TGTGCCGCCACCGAGCGGGAGGGCCCCAACGAGCAGTACTTC. It specifies CAATEREGPNEQYF.

The chain joins TRBV4-1 to TRBJ2-7; 9 bases match TRBD1. V lost 4 bases and J lost 3; bases outside the gene matches: 4. CDR1 and CDR2 from the germline V gene are MGHRA and YSYEKL. The CDR3 totals 14 residues. CDR3 loop: CASSPSGQGYEQYF. CDR3 nucleotide sequence: TGCGCCAGCAGCCCATCGGGACAGGGCTACGAGCAGTACTTC.

The chain has TRBV9 and TRBJ2-1; D may be TRBD2 (6 bases). CDR1 and CDR2 from the germline V gene are SGDLS and YYNGEE. Trimming left V 3 bases short and J 6 bases short, with 16 bases between. CDR3 length: 15 amino acids. The CDR3 coding sequence is TGTGCCAGCAGCGCATTTTTGGGGGGTAGCAATGAGCAGTTCTTC. It encodes CASSAFLGGSNEQFF.

The chain carries TRBV11-2 and TRBJ1-2, with no clear D. Germline V gene lookup returns CDR1 SGHAT and CDR2 FQNNGV. V shed 0 bases and J shed 4 bases, with 9 bases lying between them. This CDR3 contains 14 residues. The CDR3 DNA sequence: TGTGCCAGCAGCTTAGACTTGGGGTCCTATGGCTACACCTTC. Translating it yields CASSLDLGSYGYTF.

This clonotype was detected many times. The chain joins TRBV4-2 to TRBJ2-5; no firm D call. Trimming shortened V by 5 bases and J by 1 base, and 14 bases separated the two germline ends. The CDR3 spans 15 residues. CDR1 and CDR2 (germline): LGHNA, YNFKEQ. The CDR3 is CASSSGRRPQETQYF. The CDR3 coding sequence is TGTGCCAGCAGCTCAGGACGAAGGCCCCAAGAGACCCAGTACTTC.

This clonotype has a handful of counts. V is TRBV20-1 and J is TRBJ1-2; D may be TRBD1 (6 bases). This CDR3 spans 15 amino acids. Per germline, CDR1 DFQATT and CDR2 SNEGSKA (reference sequence). V lost 5 bases and J lost 8, with 24 bases in between. The CDR3: CSAGSRTTGLGGYTF. As DNA, the CDR3 is TGCAGTGCTGGATCAAGAACAACAGGGCTTGGGGGCTACACCTTC.

The chain carries TRBV7-3 and TRBJ1-1; D ambiguous. Trimming shortened V by 4 bases and J by 1 base, and 7 bases separated the two germline ends. Germline V gives CDR1 SGHTA, CDR2 FQGTGA. The CDR3 is 13 amino acids. CDR3 sequence reads: CASSSDQNTEAFF. CDR3 nucleotide sequence: TGTGCCAGCAGCTCGGATCAGAACACTGAAGCTTTCTTT.

This chain connects TRBV10-3 to TRBJ2-3; 8 nucleotides line up with TRBD2. Germline CDR1 reads ENHRY; CDR2 reads SYGVKD. The CDR3 length is 18 residues. V lost 4 bases, J lost 1 base, and 13 bases stayed unmatched. The chain's CDR3 is CAISGRGGRVHRTDTQYF. CDR3 sequence (DNA): TGTGCCATCAGTGGTCGGGGGGGCCGAGTACATCGCACAGATACGCAGTATTTT.

This clonotype was seen a handful of times. The rearrangement uses TRBV20-1 and TRBJ2-1, with a tentative D call TRBD1 (5 bases). Trimming shortened V by 3 bases and J by 7 bases, and 13 bases separated the two germline ends. Germline CDR1 DFQATT, CDR2 SNEGSKA (reference sequence). The CDR3 has 13 residues. The CDR3 is CSASGRVGNEQFF. The DNA for the CDR3 is TGCAGTGCTAGTGGCAGGGTAGGGAATGAGCAGTTCTTC.